Following are 9 T cell receptor beta chains from one sample sequenced in a study of PD-1 blockade in classical Hodgkin lymphoma. Measured with immunoSEQ multiplex PCR; TCRdb has only the in-frame clones, and not every one. The table lists 60,000 to 75,000 clones, 90% of them singletons. With no exception, relapse followed autologous stem cell transplantation in all patients, and brentuximab vedotin exposure varied. Here the sequenced sample was peripheral blood mononuclear cells (PBMCs), taken at baseline. The receptor set was obtained from a human donor with classical Hodgkin lymphoma.

This chain uses TRBV5-1 with TRBJ2-5, with D tentatively TRBD1 or TRBD2 (5 bases each). The V gene lost 4 bases and the J gene lost 2 bases, with 12 bases spanning the gap. This CDR3 comprises 14 residues. Germline CDR1 SGHRS, CDR2 YFSETQ. The CDR3 region is CASSRGESQETQYF. DNA of the CDR3: TGCGCCAGCAGCCGAGGGGAATCTCAAGAGACCCAGTACTTC.

The chain couples TRBV9 to TRBJ2-7; TRBD1 matches 9 bases. This CDR3 is built from 14 residues. Trimming at V came to 2 bases and at J to 5 bases, leaving 5 bases not matched to a gene. The germline CDR1 and CDR2 sequences are SGDLS and YYNGEE. This CDR3 reads CASSVRDRVDEQYF. The CDR3 DNA is TGTGCCAGCAGCGTCCGGGACAGGGTCGACGAGCAGTACTTC.

V gene TRBV7-3 combines with J gene TRBJ2-2; 8 positions match TRBD1. The CDR3 loop spans 14 amino acids. Trimming removed 4 bases from V and 4 bases from J; junction bases left unmatched: 2. Looked up from germline, CDR1 is SGHTA and CDR2 is FQGTGA. The DNA for the CDR3 is TGTGCCAGCAGCTCAGGGGGCGGCACCGGGGAGCTGTTTTTT. Its translation: CASSSGGGTGELFF.

This chain joins TRBV7-8 and TRBJ2-5; 10 bases map to TRBD2. Looked up from germline, CDR1 is SGHVS and CDR2 is FQNEAQ. This CDR3 region has 18 residues. The V segment lost 2 bases and the J segment 2 bases; nucleotides outside the gene matches: 11. Here the CDR3 reads CASSLSSSGGDYQETQYF. CDR3 bases: TGTGCCAGCAGCTTATCGTCTAGCGGGGGAGACTATCAAGAGACCCAGTACTTC. Variable domain in full (rest from reference TRBV7-8 and TRBJ2-5): GAGVSQSPRYKVAKRGQDVALRCDPISGHVSLFWYQQALGQGPEFLTYFQNEAQLDKSGLPSDRFFAERPEGSVSTLKIQRTQQEDSAVYLCASSLSSSGGDYQETQYFGPGTRLLVL.

This clone has only one observation. The rearrangement joins TRBV9 to TRBJ2-3; D gene uncertain. The V end was cut by 3 bases, the J end by 2 bases, with 10 bases between. The CDR3 covers 14 residues. CDR1 is SGDLS, CDR2 YYNGEE, per germline. The CDR3 nucleotides read TGTGCCAGCAGCGCAGTTGGGGTCACAGATACGCAGTATTTT. Translated, it gives CASSAVGVTDTQYF.

The rearrangement uses TRBV27 and TRBJ2-1; D gene ambiguous. Trimming removed 5 bases at V and 3 bases at J, with 11 bases between. This CDR3 has 14 residues. CDR1 and CDR2 from the germline V gene are MNHEY and SMNVEV (reference sequence). This chain's CDR3 is CASSISGYYNEQFF. The CDR3 DNA follows: TGTGCCAGCAGTATTTCGGGCTACTACAATGAGCAGTTCTTC.

The rearrangement uses TRBV19 and TRBJ2-7; D is unresolved. Trimming pared 6 bases from V and 1 base from J, leaving 25 bases between. Germline V lookup: CDR1 LNHDA, CDR2 SQIVND (reference sequence). This CDR3 is 18 amino acids long. The CDR3 DNA reads as TGTGCCAGTAGCCCACGGGCAGTTGAGGCTAGAAAGTCCTACGAGCAGTACTTC. Protein sequence: CASSPRAVEARKSYEQYF.

V is TRBV30 and J is TRBJ2-5; a weak D match, TRBD1 (5 bases). The V end was cut by 4 bases, the J end by 3 bases, with 9 bases between. Germline V gene lookup returns CDR1 GTSNPN and CDR2 SVGIG (reference sequence). This CDR3 region has 12 residues. This CDR3 is CAWNRPEETQYF. Here the CDR3 DNA reads TGTGCCTGGAACAGGCCCGAAGAGACCCAGTACTTC.

This clone was found once. This rearrangement joins TRBV13 to TRBJ1-1; tentative D call: TRBD1 (5 bases). Trimming left V 2 bases short and J 3 bases short, with 16 bases between. Germline V gene lookup returns CDR1 PRHDT and CDR2 FYEKMQ (reference sequence). The CDR3 has 16 amino acids. The CDR3 protein is CASSLLRWTSDTEAFF. The CDR3 region has the DNA TGTGCCAGCAGCTTATTACGTTGGACATCCGACACTGAAGCTTTCTTT.